A selection of T cell receptor beta chains follows, all from one sample in a study of blood T cell repertoires in COVID-19. The data were produced by immunoSEQ multiplex PCR, yet TCRdb's version contains in-frame clones alone and is incomplete. In the table there are about 280,000 clones, roughly 87% of which are singletons. The sample taken for sequencing was PBMCs or T cells enriched from blood (not recorded which). The receptors come from a woman between 40 and 55 years old who had recovered from COVID-19. CDR3s include the opening cysteine and the closing phenylalanine or tryptophan. D genes are given only for firm matches. Size is stated for part of the rows, as once, few or many counts, or as a class when the clone is expanded.

V	J	size	D	CDR3	DNA
TRBV11-2	TRBJ2-1	-	TRBD2	CASSLKGERLAGNEQFF	TGTGCCAGCAGCCTCAAAGGGGAAAGGCTAGCGGGAAATGAGCAGTTCTTC
TRBV23-1	TRBJ1-1	large	TRBD1	CASSSPRQGARGDTEAFF	TGCGCCAGCAGTTCCCCCCGACAGGGGGCAAGGGGGGACACTGAAGCTTTCTTT
TRBV12-3/TRBV12-4	TRBJ2-7	once	TRBD1	CASARDRGPEQYF	TGTGCCAGCGCTAGGGACAGGGGGCCAGAGCAGTACTTC
TRBV5-1	TRBJ1-6	-	-	CASSLAQEGALFSPLHF	TGCGCCAGCAGCTTGGCACAGGAAGGGGCCCTATTCTCACCCCTCCACTTT
TRBV5-1	TRBJ1-6	-	-	CASSLVGGGYNSPLHF	TGCGCCAGCAGCTTGGTGGGGGGGGGTTATAATTCACCCCTCCACTTT
TRBV5-4	TRBJ2-5	-	TRBD1	CASSLLGQGFQETQYF	TGTGCCAGCAGCTTGCTGGGACAGGGGTTCCAAGAGACCCAGTACTTC
TRBV18	TRBJ2-1	-	-	CASSPRQYEQFF	TGTGCCAGCTCACCCCGACAGTATGAGCAGTTCTTC
TRBV9	TRBJ2-4	-	TRBD1	CASSGDRGAKNIQYF	TGTGCCAGCAGCGGAGACAGGGGGGCCAAAAACATTCAGTACTTC
TRBV7-3	TRBJ2-2	-	-	CASSVLQAGELFF	TGTGCCAGCAGCGTGTTGCAGGCCGGGGAGCTGTTTTTT
TRBV3-1/TRBV3-2	TRBJ2-7	-	TRBD1	CASSQGQGGHEQYF	TGTGCCAGCAGCCAAGGACAGGGGGGCCACGAGCAGTACTTC
TRBV15	TRBJ1-1	once	-	CATTALGQGEAFF	TGTGCCACCACGGCCTTGGGCCAGGGTGAAGCTTTCTTT
TRBV5-1	TRBJ2-3	-	TRBD2	CASSSGSGTDTQYF	TGCGCCAGCAGTAGCGGGAGCGGAACAGATACGCAGTATTTT
TRBV7-2	TRBJ2-5	-	TRBD2	CASSLVFGREETQYF	TGTGCCAGCAGCTTAGTGTTCGGGAGGGAAGAGACCCAGTACTTC
TRBV3-1/TRBV3-2	TRBJ2-7	-	TRBD1	CASSQEGDRGNEQYF	TGTGCCAGCAGCCAAGAGGGGGACAGGGGGAACGAGCAGTACTTC
TRBV6-5	TRBJ2-7	once	TRBD2	CASSYGGSHPRQYF	TGTGCCAGCAGTTACGGCGGGAGCCACCCCAGGCAGTACTTC
TRBV7-9	TRBJ2-7	once	-	CASSLSSGIYEQYF	TGTGCCAGCAGCTTATCCTCAGGGATCTACGAGCAGTACTTC
TRBV28	TRBJ1-5	many	TRBD1	CASSYNRGVQPQHF	TGTGCCAGCAGTTACAACAGGGGCGTCCAGCCCCAGCATTTT
TRBV11-2	TRBJ2-2	-	-	CASSPQPVTGLNTGELFF	TGTGCCAGCAGCCCTCAGCCGGTCACAGGGCTAAACACCGGGGAGCTGTTTTTT